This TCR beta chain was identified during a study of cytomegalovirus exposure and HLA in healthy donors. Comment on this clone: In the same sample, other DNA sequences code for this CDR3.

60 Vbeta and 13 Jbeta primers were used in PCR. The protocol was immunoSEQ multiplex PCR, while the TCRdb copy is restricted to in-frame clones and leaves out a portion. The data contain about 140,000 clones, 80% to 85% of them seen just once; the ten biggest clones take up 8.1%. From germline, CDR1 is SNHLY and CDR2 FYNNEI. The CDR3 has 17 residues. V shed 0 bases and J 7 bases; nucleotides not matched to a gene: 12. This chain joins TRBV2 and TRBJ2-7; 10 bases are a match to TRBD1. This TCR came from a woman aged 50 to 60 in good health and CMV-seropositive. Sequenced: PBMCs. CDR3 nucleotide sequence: TGTGCCAGCAGTGAAGCGCTTGTCAGGGACAGGGGTCAGGAGCAGTACTTC. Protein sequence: CASSEALVRDRGQEQYF.